This entry lists 9 T cell receptor beta chains sequenced from one sample in a study of T cells in Graves' hyperthyroidism and ophthalmopathy. RNA transcripts yielded amplified TCR beta CDR3 regions. The HTBI set primed first-round TCR CDR3 RT-PCR. TCRdb re-derived calls from the multiplex PCR reads in MiXCR, one entry per CDR3 protein. Of 500,000 to 600,000 distinct CDR3 sequences listed, approximately 15% are singletons. Material: blood. The receptors derive from a woman in her late teens or twenties with Graves' hyperthyroidism.

V and J are TRBV19 and TRBJ2-1, with 8 bases lining up with TRBD2. Trimming at V came to 5 bases and at J to 4 bases, leaving 13 bases not matched to a gene. This CDR3 comprises 17 residues. From germline, CDR1 is LNHDA and CDR2 SQIVND (reference sequence). CDR3 sequence (DNA): TGTGCCAGTAGTCTCACTATACTAGCGGAGTTGTACAATGAGCAGTTCTTC. Its protein product is CASSLTILAELYNEQFF.

Many counts were recorded for this clonotype. The genes are TRBV11-1 and TRBJ2-3, with 7 bases matching TRBD1. V lost 4 bases and J lost 1; bases outside the gene matches: 2. This CDR3 contains 14 residues. Germline V gene data show CDR1 as SGHAT and CDR2 as FQDESV (reference sequence). CDR3 DNA sequence: TGTGCCAGCAGCTACACAGGGGGCACAGATACGCAGTATTTT. Translated, it gives CASSYTGGTDTQYF.

This clonotype appeared a few times. V and J are TRBV6-6 and TRBJ1-2, with D unclear. The V and J ends lost 2 bases and 0 bases respectively, with 7 bases between them. This CDR3 comprises 14 residues. Germline V gene lookup returns CDR1 MNHNY and CDR2 SVGAGI (reference sequence). CDR3: CASSYKEANYGYTF. The CDR3 DNA follows: TGTGCCAGCAGTTACAAGGAAGCTAACTATGGCTACACCTTC.

This clonotype was picked up many times. V usage is TRBV20-1 and J usage is TRBJ2-1; tentatively, D is TRBD2 (5 bases). Germline loops: CDR1 DFQATT, CDR2 SNEGSKA (reference sequence). This CDR3 has 16 residues. V was clipped by 3 bases and J by 4 bases, with 19 bases between them. The CDR3 region is CSASSAQAFNYNEQFF. Here the CDR3 DNA reads TGCAGTGCTAGTAGCGCCCAGGCATTCAATTACAATGAGCAGTTCTTC.

This clonotype was seen a handful of times. The chain uses TRBV29-1 and TRBJ2-3; D is perhaps TRBD2 (6 bases). Germline V gene sequence: CDR1 SQVTM, CDR2 ANQGSEA. The CDR3 is 16 residues long. V was pared by 1 base and J by 2 bases, with 16 bases between. The CDR3 nucleotides read TGCAGCGTTGAAGGGGGAGGACTGGATTACACAGATACGCAGTATTTT. It codes for CSVEGGGLDYTDTQYF.

This clonotype was recorded a few times. The chain carries TRBV9 and TRBJ1-1; D gene unclear. Germline V lookup: CDR1 SGDLS, CDR2 YYNGEE. CDR3 length: 14 amino acids. V was shortened by 0 bases and J by 5 bases, with 11 bases between the two germline ends. CDR3: CASSVAVRSTEAFF. The DNA of the CDR3 is TGTGCCAGCAGCGTAGCAGTCCGGAGTACTGAAGCTTTCTTT.

This clonotype was recorded many times. The chain carries TRBV5-1 and TRBJ2-1; D is perhaps TRBD2 (6 bases). Germline CDR1 reads SGHRS; CDR2 reads YFSETQ. The CDR3 is 13 residues long. V lost 4 bases and J lost 8, with 13 bases in between. The CDR3 DNA is TGCGCCAGCAGCCCTTTCGGCGGGGATGAGCAGTTCTTC. The encoded protein is CASSPFGGDEQFF.

This clonotype was found many times. The chain couples TRBV3-1 to TRBJ2-1, with TRBD2 identical over 7 bases. J lost 1 base, V lost 2 bases, and 11 bases had no gene match. This CDR3 region has 18 residues. The germline CDR1 and CDR2 sequences are LGHDT and YNNKEL (reference sequence). CDR3 coding DNA: TGTGCCAGCAGCCAACTCCTAATGGGCGGGGGATCCTACAATGAGCAGTTCTTC. It translates to CASSQLLMGGGSYNEQFF.

This clonotype was detected only a few times. The chain recombines TRBV15 with TRBJ2-3; 9 bases align to TRBD2. The V gene's germline CDR1 is LNHNV and CDR2 YYDKDF (reference sequence). Germline trimming cut 0 bases from V and 3 bases from J; bases unmatched to any gene: 4. The CDR3 runs 16 residues. The CDR3 loop is CATSRERGGGTDTQYF. CDR3 in DNA: TGTGCCACCAGCAGAGAGCGGGGGGGGGGAACAGATACGCAGTATTTT.